Below are 31 T cell receptor beta chains sequenced from a single sample in a study of T cells in Graves' hyperthyroidism and ophthalmopathy. RNA transcripts were the template for amplifying TCR beta CDR3 regions. HTBI primers drove first-round RT-PCR of the TCR CDR3. TCRdb independently ran MiXCR on the multiplex PCR reads; one entry per CDR3 protein. The profile covers hundreds of thousands of distinct CDR3 sequences, with 11% to 15% appearing a single time and approximately 29% taken by the ten largest. Material for sequencing was blood. These receptors were taken from a man in his fifties with Graves' ophthalmopathy.

This clonotype was recorded a few times. This chain uses TRBV5-8 with TRBJ2-7, with 9 bases that match TRBD2. Germline CDR1 SGHTS, CDR2 YDEGEE. Trimming removed 4 bases from V and 2 bases from J; junction bases left unmatched: 4. This CDR3 region has 14 residues. The CDR3 DNA is TGTGCCAGCAGCCCAATAGCGGGAGCCTACGAGCAGTACTTC. Protein sequence: CASSPIAGAYEQYF.

This clonotype occurred many times. This rearrangement joins TRBV20-1 to TRBJ1-1, with 7 positions matching TRBD1. Germline V gene data show CDR1 as DFQATT and CDR2 as SNEGSKA (reference sequence). CDR3 length equals 14 residues. With V trimmed by 6 bases and J by 1 base, 8 bases remained unmatched. The CDR3 DNA sequence: TGCAGTGCCAACCCCGGGACAGCGAACACTGAAGCTTTCTTT. Amino acids: CSANPGTANTEAFF.

This clonotype was picked up many times. V is TRBV7-2 and J is TRBJ1-2; D unclear. Per the germline V gene, CDR1 is SGHTA and CDR2 is FQGNSA. Trimming cost V 5 bases and J 8 bases, with 18 bases left between them. There are 14 residues in the CDR3. The CDR3 spells CASSKGRESLGYTF. In DNA, the CDR3 is TGTGCCAGCAGCAAAGGCCGGGAAAGCCTGGGCTACACCTTC.

This clonotype was seen only a few times. The chain couples TRBV28 to TRBJ1-1; no reliable D call. CDR3 size: 14 residues. Per the germline V gene, CDR1 is MDHEN and CDR2 is SYDVKM. V was shortened by 8 bases and J by 8 bases, with 21 bases between the two germline ends. The CDR3 loop is CASSMGPVHGEAFF. CDR3 bases: TGTGCCAGCTCCATGGGCCCAGTTCACGGGGAAGCTTTCTTT.

J is TRBJ2-5 and V is TRBV7-9; D unresolved. CDR3 length: 12 amino acids. V shed 4 bases and J shed 5 bases, with 8 bases lying between them. CDR1 SEHNR and CDR2 FQNEAQ come from the germline V gene (reference sequence). CDR3 nucleotide sequence: TGTGCCAGCAGCTCCCGGTGGGAGACCCAGTACTTC. Encoded protein: CASSSRWETQYF.

Ten or more counts support this clonotype. The V and J genes are TRBV24-1 and TRBJ1-2; D perhaps matches TRBD1 (5 bases). V was clipped by 8 bases and J by 4 bases, with 10 bases between them. The CDR3 runs 12 residues. Germline CDR1 KGHDR, CDR2 SFDVKD. The CDR3 reads CATTPGIYGYTF. The CDR3 region has the DNA TGTGCCACCACCCCAGGGATCTATGGCTACACCTTC.

At least ten counts were recorded for this clonotype. V is TRBV5-5 and J is TRBJ2-3; D is perhaps TRBD1 (7 bases). The length of the CDR3 is 14 residues. V lost 5 bases and J lost 8, with 18 bases in between. CDR1 and CDR2 from the germline V gene are SGHKS and YYEKEE (reference sequence). The CDR3 loop is CASSQSTGEVTQYF. Written as DNA, the CDR3 is TGTGCCAGCAGTCAATCTACAGGGGAGGTTACGCAGTATTTT.

This clonotype was picked up a small number of times. This rearrangement joins TRBV24-1 to TRBJ2-3; TRBD2 matches 8 bases. The CDR3 sequence is 16 residues long. Germline V CDR1 and CDR2: KGHDR, SFDVKD. Trimming removed 3 bases from V and 7 bases from J; junction bases left unmatched: 11. The CDR3 region has the DNA TGTGCCACCAGTGATCCACTTGCGGGAGGAATGAATACGCAGTATTTT. Encoded protein: CATSDPLAGGMNTQYF.

The CDR3 spells CASSSTGSTEAFF. The CDR3 DNA reads as TGTGCCAGCAGCTCGACAGGGAGCACTGAAGCTTTCTTT. This chain joins TRBV7-9 and TRBJ1-1, with 7 bases fitting TRBD1. The CDR3 has 13 residues. Germline V gene sequence: CDR1 SEHNR, CDR2 FQNEAQ (reference sequence). V was pared by 4 bases and J by 4 bases, with 3 bases of the junction left unmatched. The full variable domain, rest sourced from reference TRBV7-9 and TRBJ1-1, is DTGVSQNPRHKITKRGQNVTFRCDPISEHNRLYWYRQTLGQGPEFLTYFQNEAQLEKSRLLSDRFSAERPKGSFSTLEIQRTEQGDSAMYLCASSSTGSTEAFFGQGTRLTVV.

The chain employs TRBV24-1 and TRBJ2-1; 9 nucleotides agree with TRBD2. CDR3 length: 16 residues. The germline gives CDR1 KGHDR, CDR2 SFDVKD. Trimming removed 3 bases from V and 6 bases from J; junction bases left unmatched: 8. This chain's CDR3 is CATSDTTGLAVNEQFF. CDR3 sequence (DNA): TGTGCCACCAGTGATACGACGGGACTAGCTGTCAATGAGCAGTTCTTC.

The chain joins TRBV20-1 to TRBJ2-7; possibly TRBD2 for D (6 bases). The CDR3 sequence is 14 residues long. V lost 3 bases and J 5 bases, leaving 17 bases between the germline ends. In germline, CDR1 is DFQATT, CDR2 SNEGSKA (reference sequence). The CDR3 DNA reads as TGCAGTGCTAGCGAGACTAGTTCTTTCCACGAGCAGTACTTC. This gives the protein CSASETSSFHEQYF.

DNA of the CDR3: TGCAGTGCTAGTCAGGTACAGGCGGGGGAGCAGTACTTC. Protein sequence: CSASQVQAGEQYF. This chain connects TRBV20-1 to TRBJ2-7; TRBD2 might be the D (6 bases). The length of the CDR3 is 13 residues. V lost 3 bases and J 7 bases, leaving 16 bases between the germline ends. Germline V lookup: CDR1 DFQATT, CDR2 SNEGSKA (reference sequence).

This clonotype was detected ten times or more. CDR3 coding DNA: TGCAGTGCAGGGGACAGCCCCCAAGAGACCCAGTACTTC. Translated: CSAGDSPQETQYF. The chain is built from TRBV20-1 and TRBJ2-5, with TRBD1 identical over 7 bases. Germline loops: CDR1 DFQATT, CDR2 SNEGSKA (reference sequence). V lost 6 bases to trimming and J lost 1 base; unmatched junction nucleotides: 5. CDR3 size: 13 residues.

This clonotype was found many times. Here the CDR3 DNA reads TGTGCCACCAGTGGGGAGGGACAGGGAGTAAGAAATGGCTACACCTTC. It is translated as CATSGEGQGVRNGYTF. The V call is TRBV24-1, the J call TRBJ1-2; 9 nucleotides agree with TRBD1. CDR3 length: 16 amino acids. Germline-derived CDR1 and CDR2 are KGHDR and SFDVKD. V gave up 5 bases and J gave up 6 bases; unmatched junction bases: 12.

The chain carries TRBV7-9 and TRBJ1-6; no firm D call. This CDR3 spans 14 amino acids. Germline V gene data show CDR1 as SEHNR and CDR2 as FQNEAQ (reference sequence). Trimming pared 3 bases from V and 6 bases from J, leaving 9 bases between. The chain's CDR3 is CASSFGQPNSPLHF. In DNA, the CDR3 is TGTGCCAGCAGCTTTGGTCAGCCTAATTCACCCCTCCACTTT.

This clonotype was picked up many times. The gene calls are TRBV28 and TRBJ2-2, with D perhaps matching TRBD1 or TRBD2 (5 bases each). V was shortened by 11 bases and J by 0 bases, with 10 bases between the two germline ends. The CDR3 spans 13 residues. Germline V gene sequence: CDR1 MDHEN, CDR2 SYDVKM. The CDR3 spells CAGGPANTGELFF. The CDR3 region has the DNA TGTGCCGGGGGTCCGGCGAACACCGGGGAGCTGTTTTTT.

The chain is built from TRBV3-1 and TRBJ2-7; possible D gene TRBD1, 6 bases. V was clipped by 4 bases and J by 7 bases, with 20 bases between them. Germline CDR1 is LGHDT and CDR2 is YNNKEL (reference sequence). This CDR3 comprises 15 residues. The CDR3 region has the DNA TGTGCCAGCAGCCGAAGGCAGGGGCTACGGGGAGAGCAGTACTTC. Translated, it gives CASSRRQGLRGEQYF.

There are many counts of this clonotype. This chain connects TRBV20-1 to TRBJ2-3; either TRBD1 or TRBD2 may supply D (6 bases each). The CDR3 length is 17 residues. Trimming removed 3 bases at V and 3 bases at J, with 22 bases between. Germline V gene lookup returns CDR1 DFQATT and CDR2 SNEGSKA (reference sequence). In DNA form, the CDR3 reads TGCAGTGCTAGTTTACTGGGGGGCGCAGACTCAACAGATACGCAGTATTTT. This codes for CSASLLGGADSTDTQYF.

There are a few counts of this clonotype. The rearrangement uses TRBV2 and TRBJ2-5; the D is unclear. The CDR3 totals 14 residues. In germline, CDR1 is SNHLY, CDR2 FYNNEI. The V and J ends lost 10 bases and 2 bases respectively, with 17 bases between them. The CDR3 bases are TGTGCCATCCTCCAACGGCGGAATCAAGAGACCCAGTACTTC. Protein product: CAILQRRNQETQYF.

This clonotype has at least ten counts. The chain couples TRBV11-1 to TRBJ2-1; possibly TRBD1 for D (5 bases). Germline CDR1 SGHAT, CDR2 FQDESV (reference sequence). Trimming took 1 base from V and 5 from J, leaving 12 bases between them. This CDR3 has 15 residues. The CDR3 sequence: CASSLDRSPNNEQFF. The CDR3, as DNA: TGTGCCAGCAGCTTAGACAGGTCCCCCAACAATGAGCAGTTCTTC.

This clonotype was seen only a few times. J is TRBJ2-5 and V is TRBV13, with TRBD2 matching 13 bases. The CDR3 is 16 amino acids. Per the germline V gene, CDR1 is PRHDT and CDR2 is FYEKMQ (reference sequence). J lost 4 bases, V lost 4 bases, and 6 bases had no gene match. The CDR3 bases are TGTGCCAGCAGCTCACCGACTAGCGGGAGGTTAGAGACCCAGTACTTC. Its translation: CASSSPTSGRLETQYF.

This clonotype was recorded many times. The chain employs TRBV3-1 and TRBJ1-2; D unclear. Trimming removed 1 base at V and 2 bases at J, with 11 bases between. Germline CDR1 is LGHDT and CDR2 is YNNKEL (reference sequence). This CDR3 region has 15 residues. The CDR3 DNA reads TGTGCCAGCAGCCAAGCCTGGAGTCAGAACTATGGCTACACCTTC. Translation: CASSQAWSQNYGYTF.

The CDR3 loop reads CASSWSGGLPGYTF. CDR3 DNA: TGTGCCAGCAGTTGGTCGGGGGGATTACCTGGCTACACCTTC. The chain is built from TRBV12-3 or TRBV12-4 and TRBJ1-2; D might be TRBD1 (5 bases). The CDR3 runs 14 residues. Trimming removed 4 bases at V and 7 bases at J, with 16 bases between.

Many counts were recorded for this clonotype. V usage is TRBV27 and J usage is TRBJ1-1; a possible D gene is TRBD1 (6 bases). V was pared by 2 bases and J by 6 bases, with 13 bases between. Germline CDR1 and CDR2: MNHEY and SMNVEV (reference sequence). The CDR3 extends over 14 amino acids. The CDR3 DNA reads as TGTGCCAGCAGTTTAAGCGAGCAGGGGCCTGAAGCTTTCTTT. Translated: CASSLSEQGPEAFF.

The rearrangement links TRBV9 to TRBJ2-5, with 8 nucleotides matching TRBD1. This CDR3 spans 14 amino acids. V gave up 2 bases and J gave up 7 bases; unmatched junction bases: 7. The germline V gene encodes CDR1 SGDLS and CDR2 YYNGEE. As DNA, the CDR3 is TGTGCCAGCAGCGTTTCAGGGGGCTACGGGACCCAGTACTTC. Translating it yields CASSVSGGYGTQYF.

This clonotype was observed at least ten times. The chain carries TRBV5-1 and TRBJ2-7, with D perhaps matching TRBD1 (6 bases). CDR1 and CDR2 from the germline V gene are SGHRS and YFSETQ. There are 15 residues in the CDR3. The ends were cut back, 2 bases at V and 6 bases at J, with 18 bases in the middle. CDR3 region: CASSLTLGAMGEQYF. CDR3 DNA: TGCGCCAGCAGCTTAACGTTGGGGGCGATGGGCGAGCAGTACTTC.

Many counts were recorded for this clonotype. The genes are TRBV5-1 and TRBJ1-2; no clear D. The V end was cut by 0 bases, the J end by 8 bases, with 14 bases between. Germline CDR1 reads SGHRS; CDR2 reads YFSETQ. This CDR3 has 14 residues. The CDR3 DNA is TGCGCCAGCAGCTTGGATGAAGGTACAAGGGGCTACACCTTC. Protein sequence: CASSLDEGTRGYTF. The variable domain in full, with the rest retrieved from reference TRBV5-1 and TRBJ1-2, is KAGVTQTPRYLIKTRGQQVTLSCSPISGHRSVSWYQQTPGQGLQFLFEYFSETQRNKGNFPGRFSGRQFSNSRSEMNVSTLELGDSALYLCASSLDEGTRGYTFGSGTRLTVV.

CDR3 nucleotides: TGTGCCAGCAGTCTCCGGGACAGCACTAATGAAAAACTGTTTTTT. This codes for CASSLRDSTNEKLFF. The gene calls are TRBV11-3 and TRBJ1-4; TRBD1 agrees at 7 bases. Germline V CDR1 and CDR2: SGHNT, YENEEA. This CDR3 contains 15 residues. The ends lost 6 bases at V and 2 bases at J; junction bases unmatched: 6.

This clonotype was detected only a few times. V usage is TRBV9 and J usage is TRBJ2-1; tentatively, D is TRBD1 (6 bases). This CDR3 has 16 residues. V was cut by 4 bases and J by 6 bases, with 20 bases left in between. Germline CDR1 and CDR2: SGDLS and YYNGEE. CDR3 residues: CASSPTSNRVGNEQFF. CDR3 in DNA: TGTGCCAGCAGCCCAACATCAAACAGGGTGGGCAATGAGCAGTTCTTC.

This clonotype occurred many times. The J gene is TRBJ2-7, the V gene TRBV5-1, with D possibly being TRBD1 or TRBD2 (6 bases each). The germline V and J ends were trimmed by 7 bases and 7 bases, with 30 bases remaining between them. The CDR3 covers 17 residues. The germline CDR1 and CDR2 sequences are SGHRS and YFSETQ. For the CDR3, the DNA is TGCGCCAGCCGCCAGCTTTTACGGGGGCCATCCCAGAGGGAGCAGTACTTC. Its protein product is CASRQLLRGPSQREQYF.

This clonotype has ten or more counts. The gene calls are TRBV18 and TRBJ2-1, with D tentatively TRBD2 (6 bases). The CDR3 runs 15 residues. The germline gives CDR1 KGHSH, CDR2 LQKENI. With 0 bases removed from V and 8 bases from J, the gap between germline ends came to 14 bases. The CDR3 reads CASSPPSQAGDEQFF. In DNA, the CDR3 is TGTGCCAGCTCACCACCATCACAAGCGGGCGATGAGCAGTTCTTC.